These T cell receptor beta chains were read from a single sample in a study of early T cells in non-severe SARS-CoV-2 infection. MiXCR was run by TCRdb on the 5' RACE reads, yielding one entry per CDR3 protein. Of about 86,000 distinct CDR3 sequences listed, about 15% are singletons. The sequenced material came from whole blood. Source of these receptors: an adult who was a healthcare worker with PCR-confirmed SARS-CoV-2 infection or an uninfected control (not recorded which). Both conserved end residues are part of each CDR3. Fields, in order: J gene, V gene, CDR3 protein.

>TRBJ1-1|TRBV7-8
CASSYAQGWVTEAFF
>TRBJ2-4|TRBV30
CAWSRGGGGNIQYF
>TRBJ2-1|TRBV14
CASSQDFFWKDRRNEQFF
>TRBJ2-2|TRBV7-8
CASSRDRGRTGELFF
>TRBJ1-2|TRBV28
CASTLPPSSGYTF
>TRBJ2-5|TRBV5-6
CASSHRGTSGRRLRETQYF
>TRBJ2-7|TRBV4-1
CASSPQHLRDYEQYF
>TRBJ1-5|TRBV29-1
CSVEGPDQPQHF
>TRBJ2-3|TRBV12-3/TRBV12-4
CASSLARTDTQYF
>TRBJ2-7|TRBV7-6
CASSKIAAAAYEQYF
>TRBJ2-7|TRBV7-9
CASSPPGLAFSEQYF
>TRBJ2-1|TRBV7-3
CASSPGTTPKNEQFF
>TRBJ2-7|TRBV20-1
CSVPSDRTWVIEQYF
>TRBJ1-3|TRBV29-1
CSARLGGDGNTIYF
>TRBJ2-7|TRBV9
CASSGRSSYEQYF
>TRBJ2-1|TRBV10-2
CASTLTSGSENEQFF
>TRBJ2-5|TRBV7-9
CASSPGGGETQYF
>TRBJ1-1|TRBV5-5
CASSFDFNTEAFF
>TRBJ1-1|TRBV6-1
CASRGWQAGTEAFF
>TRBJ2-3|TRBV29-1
CSVPPRQGAKDTQYF